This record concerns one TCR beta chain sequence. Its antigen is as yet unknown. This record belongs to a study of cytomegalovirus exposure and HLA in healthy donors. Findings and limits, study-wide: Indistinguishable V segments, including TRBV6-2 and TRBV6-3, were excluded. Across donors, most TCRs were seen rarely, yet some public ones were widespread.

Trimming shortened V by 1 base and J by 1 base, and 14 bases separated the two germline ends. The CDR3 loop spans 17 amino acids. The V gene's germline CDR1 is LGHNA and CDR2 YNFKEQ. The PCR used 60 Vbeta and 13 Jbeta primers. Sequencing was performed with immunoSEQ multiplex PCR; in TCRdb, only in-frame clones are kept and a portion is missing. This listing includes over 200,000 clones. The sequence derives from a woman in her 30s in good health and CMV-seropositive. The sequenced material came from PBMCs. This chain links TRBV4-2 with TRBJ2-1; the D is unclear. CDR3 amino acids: CASSQGLGRGSYNEQFF. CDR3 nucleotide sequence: TGTGCCAGCAGCCAAGGCCTAGGCCGTGGGTCCTACAATGAGCAGTTCTTC.